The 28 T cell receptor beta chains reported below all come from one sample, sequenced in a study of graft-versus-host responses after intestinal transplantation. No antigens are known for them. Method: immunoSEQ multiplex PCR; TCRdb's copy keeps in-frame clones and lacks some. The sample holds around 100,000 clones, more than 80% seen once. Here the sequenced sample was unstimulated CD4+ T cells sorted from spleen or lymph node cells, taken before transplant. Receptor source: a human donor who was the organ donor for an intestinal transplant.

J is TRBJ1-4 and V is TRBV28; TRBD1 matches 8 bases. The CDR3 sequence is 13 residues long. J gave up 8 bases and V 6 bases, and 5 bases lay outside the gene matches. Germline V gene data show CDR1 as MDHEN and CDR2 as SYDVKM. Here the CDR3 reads CASSLDRDEKLFF. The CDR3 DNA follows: TGTGCCAGCAGCTTGGACAGGGACGAAAAACTGTTTTTT. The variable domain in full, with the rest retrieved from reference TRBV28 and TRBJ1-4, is DVKVTQSSRYLVKRTGEKVFLECVQDMDHENMFWYRQDPGLGLRLIYFSYDVKMKEKGDIPEGYSVSREKKERFSLILESASTNQTSMYLCASSLDRDEKLFFGSGTQLSVL.

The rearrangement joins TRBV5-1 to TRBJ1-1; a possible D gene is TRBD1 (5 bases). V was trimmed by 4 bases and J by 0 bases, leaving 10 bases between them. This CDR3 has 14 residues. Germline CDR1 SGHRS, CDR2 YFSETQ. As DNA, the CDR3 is TGCGCCAGCAGCCGGGACGGGATGAACACTGAAGCTTTCTTT. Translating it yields CASSRDGMNTEAFF.

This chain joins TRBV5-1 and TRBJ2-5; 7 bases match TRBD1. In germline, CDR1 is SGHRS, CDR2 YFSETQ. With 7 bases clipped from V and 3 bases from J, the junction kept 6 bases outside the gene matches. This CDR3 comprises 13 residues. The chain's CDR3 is CASGITGEETQYF. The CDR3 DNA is TGCGCCAGCGGGATAACAGGGGAAGAGACCCAGTACTTC.

This CDR3 reads CASSENLGTDPVLQGYTF. The CDR3 DNA reads as TGTGCCAGCAGTGAAAATTTGGGGACCGACCCTGTACTCCAGGGCTACACCTTC. V usage is TRBV2 and J usage is TRBJ1-2; tentative D call: TRBD1 (5 bases). Germline CDR1 and CDR2: SNHLY and FYNNEI. The ends were cut back, 2 bases at V and 8 bases at J, with 27 bases in the middle. This CDR3 contains 18 residues.

In DNA form, the CDR3 reads TGCGCCAGCAGCCAGGGGGGAGGCTACACCTTC. Residues: CASSQGGGYTF. This chain uses TRBV4-1 with TRBJ1-2; weak D call: TRBD1 (5 bases). V lost 3 bases to trimming and J lost 8 bases, with 7 bases between them. CDR3 length equals 11 residues. Germline V lookup: CDR1 MGHRA, CDR2 YSYEKL.

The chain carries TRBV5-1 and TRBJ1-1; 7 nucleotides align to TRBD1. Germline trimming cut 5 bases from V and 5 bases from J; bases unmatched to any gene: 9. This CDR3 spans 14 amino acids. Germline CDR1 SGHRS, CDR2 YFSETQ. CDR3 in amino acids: CASSFTGDSTEAFF. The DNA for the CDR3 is TGCGCCAGCAGTTTTACAGGGGACTCAACTGAAGCTTTCTTT.

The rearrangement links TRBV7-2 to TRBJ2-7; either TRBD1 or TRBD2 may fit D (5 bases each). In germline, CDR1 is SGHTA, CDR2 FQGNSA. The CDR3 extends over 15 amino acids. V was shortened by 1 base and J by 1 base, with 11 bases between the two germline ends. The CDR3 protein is CASSLGWDGSYEQYF. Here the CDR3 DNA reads TGTGCCAGCAGCTTAGGTTGGGACGGATCCTACGAGCAGTACTTC.

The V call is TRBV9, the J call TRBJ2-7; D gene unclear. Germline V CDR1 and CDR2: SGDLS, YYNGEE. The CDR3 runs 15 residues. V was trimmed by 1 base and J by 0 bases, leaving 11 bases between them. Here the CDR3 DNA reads TGTGCCAGCAGCGTAAGCGCGGAACTCTCCTACGAGCAGTACTTC. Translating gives CASSVSAELSYEQYF.

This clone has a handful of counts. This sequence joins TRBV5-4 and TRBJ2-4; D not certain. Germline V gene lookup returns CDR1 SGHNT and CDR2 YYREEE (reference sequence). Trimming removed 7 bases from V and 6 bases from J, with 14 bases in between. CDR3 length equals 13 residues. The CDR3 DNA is TGTGCCAGCTCCGACCAAGGGCTAAACATTCAGTACTTC. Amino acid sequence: CASSDQGLNIQYF.

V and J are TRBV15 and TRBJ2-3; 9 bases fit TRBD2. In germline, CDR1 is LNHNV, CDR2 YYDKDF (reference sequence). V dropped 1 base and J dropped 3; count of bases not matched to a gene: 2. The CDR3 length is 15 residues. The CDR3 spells CATSRGGRATDTQYF. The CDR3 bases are TGTGCCACCAGCAGAGGCGGGAGGGCGACAGATACGCAGTATTTT. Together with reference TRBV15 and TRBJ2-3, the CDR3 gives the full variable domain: DAMVIQNPRYQVTQFGKPVTLSCSQTLNHNVMYWYQQKSSQAPKLLFHYYDKDFNNEADTPDNFQSRRPNTSFCFLDIRSPGLGDTAMYLCATSRGGRATDTQYFGPGTRLTVL.

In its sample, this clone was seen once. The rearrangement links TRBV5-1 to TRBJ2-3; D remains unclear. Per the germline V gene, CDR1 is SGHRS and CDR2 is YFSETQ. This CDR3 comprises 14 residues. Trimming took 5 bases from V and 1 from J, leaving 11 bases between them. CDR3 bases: TGCGCCAGCAGGAGCGTTAGGGGCACAGATACGCAGTATTTT. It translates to CASRSVRGTDTQYF.

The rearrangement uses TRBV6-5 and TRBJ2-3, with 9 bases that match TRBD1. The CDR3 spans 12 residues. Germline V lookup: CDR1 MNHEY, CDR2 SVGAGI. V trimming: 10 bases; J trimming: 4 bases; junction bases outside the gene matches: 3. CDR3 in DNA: TGTGCCAACGGACAGGGGCCAGATACGCAGTATTTT. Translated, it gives CANGQGPDTQYF.

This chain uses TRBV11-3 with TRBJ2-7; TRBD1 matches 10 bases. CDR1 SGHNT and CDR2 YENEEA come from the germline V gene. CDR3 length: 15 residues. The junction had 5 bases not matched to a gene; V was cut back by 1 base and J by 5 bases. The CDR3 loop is CASSLGAGTGDEQYF. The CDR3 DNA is TGTGCCAGCAGCTTAGGGGCCGGGACAGGGGACGAGCAGTACTTC.

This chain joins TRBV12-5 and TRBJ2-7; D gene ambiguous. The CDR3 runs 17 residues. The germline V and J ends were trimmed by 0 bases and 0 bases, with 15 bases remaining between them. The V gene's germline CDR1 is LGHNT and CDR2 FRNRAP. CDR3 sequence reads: CASGLVWNRASSYEQYF. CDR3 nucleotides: TGTGCTAGTGGTTTGGTGTGGAATCGGGCAAGCTCCTACGAGCAGTACTTC.

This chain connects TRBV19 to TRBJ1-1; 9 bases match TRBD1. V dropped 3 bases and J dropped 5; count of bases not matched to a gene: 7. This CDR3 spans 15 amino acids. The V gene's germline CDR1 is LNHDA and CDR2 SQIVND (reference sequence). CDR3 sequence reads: CASSMWGTGRTEAFF. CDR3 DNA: TGTGCCAGTAGTATGTGGGGGACAGGGAGAACTGAAGCTTTCTTT.

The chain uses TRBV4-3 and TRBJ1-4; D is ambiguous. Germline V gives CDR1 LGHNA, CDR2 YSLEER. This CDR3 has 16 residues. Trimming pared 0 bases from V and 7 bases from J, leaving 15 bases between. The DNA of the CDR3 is TGCGCCAGCAGCCAAGATCGGACCCGGGCGGGTGAAAAACTGTTTTTT. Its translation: CASSQDRTRAGEKLFF.

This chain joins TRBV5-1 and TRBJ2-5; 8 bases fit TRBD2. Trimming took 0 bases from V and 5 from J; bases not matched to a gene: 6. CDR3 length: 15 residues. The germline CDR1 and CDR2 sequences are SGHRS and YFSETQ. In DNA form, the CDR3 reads TGCGCCAGCAGCTTGGGTGACAGCGGGAGTGAGACCCAGTACTTC. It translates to CASSLGDSGSETQYF.

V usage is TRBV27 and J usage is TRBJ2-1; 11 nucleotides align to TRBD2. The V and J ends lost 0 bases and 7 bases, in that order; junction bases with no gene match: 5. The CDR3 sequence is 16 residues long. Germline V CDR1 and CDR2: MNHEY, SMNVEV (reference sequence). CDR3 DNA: TGTGCCAGCAGTTTATCAACTAGCGGGAGATCGAATGAGCAGTTCTTC. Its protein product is CASSLSTSGRSNEQFF.

CDR3 in amino acids: CASSPQLAENEQFF. The CDR3 DNA sequence: TGTGCCAGCTCACCACAACTAGCGGAAAATGAGCAGTTCTTC. The J gene is TRBJ2-1, the V gene TRBV18; TRBD2 agrees at 8 bases. Germline values: CDR1 KGHSH, CDR2 LQKENI. The CDR3 sequence is 14 residues long. V trimming: 1 base; J trimming: 7 bases; junction bases outside the gene matches: 3.

The CDR3: CATSREPASTDTQYF. CDR3 DNA sequence: TGTGCCACCAGCAGAGAGCCGGCCTCCACAGATACGCAGTATTTT. The V call is TRBV15, the J call TRBJ2-3; no clear D. The germline V and J ends were trimmed by 0 bases and 2 bases, with 9 bases remaining between them. The CDR3 covers 15 residues. Germline-derived CDR1 and CDR2 are LNHNV and YYDKDF (reference sequence).

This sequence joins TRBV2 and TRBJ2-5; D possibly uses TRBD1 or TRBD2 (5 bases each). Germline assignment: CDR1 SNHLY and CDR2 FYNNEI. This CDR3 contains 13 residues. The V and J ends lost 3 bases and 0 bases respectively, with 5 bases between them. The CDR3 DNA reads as TGTGCCAGCAGTGAGGGACACCAAGAGACCCAGTACTTC. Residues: CASSEGHQETQYF.

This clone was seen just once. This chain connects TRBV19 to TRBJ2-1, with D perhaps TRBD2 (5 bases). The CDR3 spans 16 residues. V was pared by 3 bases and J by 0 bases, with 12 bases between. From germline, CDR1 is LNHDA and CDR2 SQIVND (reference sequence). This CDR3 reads CASSILGSTSYNEQFF. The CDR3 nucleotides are TGTGCCAGTAGTATTTTAGGGAGTACCTCCTACAATGAGCAGTTCTTC.

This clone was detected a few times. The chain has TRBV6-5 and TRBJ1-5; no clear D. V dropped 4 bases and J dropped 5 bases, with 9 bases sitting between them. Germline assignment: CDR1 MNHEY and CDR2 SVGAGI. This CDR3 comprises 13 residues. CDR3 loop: CASSSNTDQPQHF. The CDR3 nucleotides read TGTGCCAGCAGTTCTAACACCGATCAGCCCCAGCATTTT.

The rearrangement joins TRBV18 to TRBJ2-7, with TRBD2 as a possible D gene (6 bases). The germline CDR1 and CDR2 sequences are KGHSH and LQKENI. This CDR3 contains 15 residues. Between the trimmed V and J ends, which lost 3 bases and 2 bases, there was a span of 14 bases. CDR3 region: CASSPSGGVAYEQYF. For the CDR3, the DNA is TGTGCCAGCTCACCCTCCGGCGGGGTGGCCTACGAGCAGTACTTC.

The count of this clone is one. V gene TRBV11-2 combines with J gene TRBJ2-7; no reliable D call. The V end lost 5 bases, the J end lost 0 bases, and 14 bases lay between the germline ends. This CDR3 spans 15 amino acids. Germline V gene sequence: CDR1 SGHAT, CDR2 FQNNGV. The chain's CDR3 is CASSRTLTRSYEQYF. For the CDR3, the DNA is TGTGCCAGCAGCCGGACCCTTACACGCTCCTACGAGCAGTACTTC.

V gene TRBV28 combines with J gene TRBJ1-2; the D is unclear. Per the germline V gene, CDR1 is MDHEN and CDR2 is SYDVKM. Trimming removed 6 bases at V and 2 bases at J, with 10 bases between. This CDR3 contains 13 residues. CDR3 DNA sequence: TGTGCCAGCAGCTTACACGACAACTATGGCTACACCTTC. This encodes CASSLHDNYGYTF.

The DNA of the CDR3 is TGCGCCAGCAGCTCAGCCCGGGGACAGACCACAGATACGCAGTATTTT. Translation gives CASSSARGQTTDTQYF. V usage is TRBV5-1 and J usage is TRBJ2-3; 7 nucleotides match TRBD1. V shed 3 bases and J 2 bases; nucleotides not matched to a gene: 9. This CDR3 region has 16 residues. Germline-derived CDR1 and CDR2 are SGHRS and YFSETQ. Full variable domain (rest looked up from reference TRBV5-1 and TRBJ2-3): KAGVTQTPRYLIKTRGQQVTLSCSPISGHRSVSWYQQTPGQGLQFLFEYFSETQRNKGNFPGRFSGRQFSNSRSEMNVSTLELGDSALYLCASSSARGQTTDTQYFGPGTRLTVL.

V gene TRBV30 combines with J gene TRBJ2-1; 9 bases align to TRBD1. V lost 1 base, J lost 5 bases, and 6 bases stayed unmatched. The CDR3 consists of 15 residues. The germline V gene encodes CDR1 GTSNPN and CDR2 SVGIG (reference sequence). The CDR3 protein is CAWSARDRDNNEQFF. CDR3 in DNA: TGTGCCTGGAGTGCCCGGGACAGGGACAACAATGAGCAGTTCTTC.